The present T cell receptor (beta chain) was sequenced within a study of human T cells and chemical hapten exposure (dated by TCRdb to about 2021). With respect to the entire study: For sensitization, 2% DPC in acetone was applied to a roughly 2 cm by roughly 2 cm area of upper inner arm skin. Nearly 30 alopecia patients gave blood for TCR sequencing at one to four time points (pre-sensitization, 2, 6 and 24 weeks). This study followed changes in the peripheral blood TCR repertoire in vivo during primary and secondary sensitization of alopecia patients to the hapten diphenylcyclopropenone (DPC). Throughout the study period of approximately 23 weeks, patients also received therapeutic DPC doses to the scalp every week. Blood samples were taken from patients before sensitization (week 0) and at 2, 6 and about 24 weeks after DPC sensitization. Libraries were pooled for sequencing, and variation in per-sample TCR yields was attributed mainly to small differences in library volumes within the pool. Patch testing on the upper back used Finn chambers containing 0.01% DPC, with scoring done after 6 days according to International Contact Dermatitis Research Group standards. The mostly female patient cohort included alopecia areata with under or over 50% scalp involvement, alopecia totalis and alopecia universalis.

This clonotype has only a few counts. The target of this receptor is not known. The record has no base qualities; no much larger clone is one base away. The germline V end is reduced by 4 bases and the J end by 2 bases; junction bases left unmatched: 5. Sequences SGHRS (CDR1) and YFSETQ (CDR2) are obtained from the germline V gene. Its CDR3 holds 16 amino acids, cysteine through phenylalanine. The kept DNA is CDR3 alone, 48 bases in frame from the first base. Library prep was done by RACE. TCRdb lists the instrument as NextSeq 500. During library preparation, unique molecular identifiers were attached to individual cDNA molecules so that TCRs could be counted in a quantitative, reproducible way. Both TCR alpha and TCR beta chains were sequenced from each blood RNA sample. The study's processing was this. Samples had a median of roughly 100,000 TCRs, with a range from roughly 20,000 to 700,000. The Decombinator software suite was used to annotate the V, J and CDR3 of the TCR reads. Every sample was subsampled to the same number of TCRs (28,000) for the PS versus PT1 abundance plots. Expanded TCRs were defined as absent before sensitization and observed at least eight times at the 2-week time point. The public reads were run again by TCRdb, first through fastp at Q25 and then through MiXCR, and only productive beta chains were kept. Each entry is one CDR3 protein sequence, shown with its most common DNA and genes. What appears here as the V and J calls and clone size reflects TCRdb's work, not the paper's. The sample yields 70,000 to 100,000 distinct CDR3 sequences; about 7.5% were counted once. The biggest ten clones account for 1.5% to 1.9% of the sample.

What the research found in general, with its limitations: Significantly more large CDR3 similarity clusters were formed by expanded TCRs than by pre-sensitization or healthy control sets, consistent with antigen-driven responses. Repeated subsampling changed both the strength of the expansion versus patch-test correlation and the threshold at which the correlation became significant. No change with DPC sensitization was found in the number of TCRs above 1 in 1000 frequency, and no evidence of global repertoire structure alterations was found. All patients had alopecia, a presumed autoimmune disease, so their immune response might differ from that of healthy individuals. Patch test score correlated positively with the number of PT1 expanded TCRs, reaching significance at thresholds 8, 16 and 32 but not at 4.

Sample time point, as interpreted from the label and publication: patch test 1, 2 weeks after DPC sensitization. Explained via the paper, the treatment or condition label denotes: therapeutic diphenylcyclopropenone sensitization with weekly scalp DPC. Blood at each patch-test visit was drawn before the patch test was applied. Eligible patients were aged 18 to 70, diagnosed with alopecia, deemed suitable for DPC therapy, and excluded if pregnant. Total RNA was isolated from unfractionated whole blood collected in Tempus Blood RNA tubes. Sequencing was performed on whole blood, taken in connection with sensitization to the hapten diphenylcyclopropenone (DPC). The source is a woman aged 25 to 39 with alopecia areata. Some clones in this sample may be carry-over from other donors' samples. This receptor chain uses TRBV5-1 and TRBJ2-6; 8 junctional bases match TRBD1. The CDR3 sequence is CASSNRGKPGANVLTF. The DNA sequence is TGCGCCAGCAGCAACAGGGGGAAACCTGGGGCCAACGTCCTGACTTTC.